The rows below give T cell receptor beta chains drawn from one sample of a study of blood T cell repertoires in COVID-19. Produced via immunoSEQ multiplex PCR; TCRdb's table is partial and in-frame only. The sample has about 130,000 clones; roughly three quarters are singletons. The sample was peripheral blood. All receptors come from a woman between 70 and 85 years old with acute or convalescent COVID-19. Each CDR3 is given with its conserved first and last residue. D genes are given only for firm matches. Where a row states a size, it is once, few, many or the class of an expanded clone; other rows omit it.

D gene	V gene	J gene	clone size	CDR3 protein	CDR3 DNA
NA	TRBV29-1	TRBJ2-3	few	CSVAPGLTFADTQYF	TGCAGCGTTGCCCCCGGACTAACCTTCGCAGATACGCAGTATTTT
TRBD1	TRBV4-3	TRBJ1-2	NA	CASSPNSDRGWYGYTF	TGCGCCAGCAGCCCCAATAGCGACAGGGGATGGTATGGCTACACCTTC
NA	TRBV10-1	TRBJ2-7	NA	CASSESGTGLGEQYF	TGCGCCAGCAGTGAGTCAGGAACAGGGCTAGGCGAGCAGTACTTC
TRBD1	TRBV30	TRBJ2-7	NA	CAWSFGTAYEQYF	TGTGCCTGGAGCTTTGGGACAGCCTACGAGCAGTACTTC
TRBD1	TRBV30	TRBJ1-6	few	CAWSTGQLGNSPLHF	TGTGCCTGGAGCACGGGACAGCTGGGTAATTCACCCCTCCACTTT
TRBD1	TRBV2	TRBJ2-7	NA	CASSDPQTGGSREQYF	TGTGCCAGCAGTGACCCTCAGACAGGGGGCTCGAGGGAGCAGTACTTC
TRBD1	TRBV19	TRBJ1-5	NA	CASSVRQGASNQPQHF	TGTGCCAGTAGTGTCAGACAGGGGGCCAGCAATCAGCCCCAGCATTTT
NA	TRBV10-3	TRBJ1-2	NA	CATRTASYYGYTF	TGTGCCACCAGGACAGCGAGCTACTATGGCTACACCTTC
NA	TRBV29-1	TRBJ2-7	many	CSAGFQGGNYEQYF	TGCAGCGCCGGGTTCCAGGGAGGTAACTACGAGCAGTACTTC
TRBD1	TRBV7-9	TRBJ2-2	NA	CASLQGATGELFF	TGTGCCAGCCTCCAGGGGGCAACCGGGGAGCTGTTTTTT
NA	TRBV5-6	TRBJ2-7	once	CASSRTVSSYEQYF	TGTGCCAGCAGCCGGACAGTATCCTCCTACGAGCAGTACTTC
TRBD2	TRBV27	TRBJ2-3	few	CASSLRLAGGRTDTQYF	TGTGCCAGCAGTTTACGACTAGCGGGGGGGCGGACAGATACGCAGTATTTT
NA	TRBV10-3	TRBJ1-4	NA	CAISEKTQGNEKLFF	TGTGCCATCAGTGAGAAAACCCAGGGGAATGAAAAACTGTTTTTT
TRBD1	TRBV23-1	TRBJ2-6	few	CASRPGQGGCSGANVLTF	TGCGCCAGCAGACCCGGACAGGGGGGATGCTCTGGGGCCAACGTCCTGACTTTC
TRBD1	TRBV18	TRBJ2-4	NA	CASSPGQGATKNIQYF	TGTGCCAGCTCACCCGGACAGGGTGCGACCAAAAACATTCAGTACTTC
NA	TRBV29-1	TRBJ1-5	once	CSVAGGEDQPQHF	TGCAGCGTTGCGGGGGGGGAAGACCAGCCCCAGCATTTT
NA	TRBV24-1	TRBJ2-1	once	CATSDSGSNNEQFF	TGTGCCACCAGTGATTCCGGGTCCAACAATGAGCAGTTCTTC
TRBD2	TRBV15	TRBJ2-5	few	CATSSQRGGLETQYF	TGTGCCACCAGCAGCCAGCGGGGGGGCCTAGAGACCCAGTACTTC
TRBD2	TRBV6-6	TRBJ2-7	few	CASTTATSGDYEQYF	TGTGCCAGCACAACCGCGACTAGCGGGGACTACGAGCAGTACTTC
TRBD1	TRBV7-8	TRBJ1-1	many	CASSPHRDRGAEAFF	TGTGCCAGCAGCCCCCACCGGGACAGGGGCGCCGAAGCTTTCTTT
NA	TRBV18	TRBJ1-3	NA	CASSLPVTRGNTIYF	TGTGCCAGCTCCCTCCCCGTGACACGAGGAAACACCATATATTTT
TRBD1	TRBV7-9	TRBJ1-4	NA	CASSSGQGGEKLFF	TGTGCCAGCAGCTCTGGACAGGGGGGAGAAAAACTGTTTTTT
NA	TRBV12-3/TRBV12-4	TRBJ1-2	few	CASSPNRFGYTF	TGTGCCAGCAGTCCGAACAGGTTTGGCTACACCTTC
TRBD1	TRBV10-1	TRBJ2-3	NA	CASSEGQGADTQYF	TGCGCCAGCAGTGAAGGACAGGGGGCAGATACGCAGTATTTT
TRBD1	TRBV11-2	TRBJ1-3	NA	CASSLPQGAHGNTIYF	TGTGCCAGCAGCTTACCCCAGGGGGCGCATGGAAACACCATATATTTT
NA	TRBV20-1	TRBJ2-1	few	CSARDPSEQFF	TGCAGTGCTAGAGATCCCAGTGAGCAGTTCTTC